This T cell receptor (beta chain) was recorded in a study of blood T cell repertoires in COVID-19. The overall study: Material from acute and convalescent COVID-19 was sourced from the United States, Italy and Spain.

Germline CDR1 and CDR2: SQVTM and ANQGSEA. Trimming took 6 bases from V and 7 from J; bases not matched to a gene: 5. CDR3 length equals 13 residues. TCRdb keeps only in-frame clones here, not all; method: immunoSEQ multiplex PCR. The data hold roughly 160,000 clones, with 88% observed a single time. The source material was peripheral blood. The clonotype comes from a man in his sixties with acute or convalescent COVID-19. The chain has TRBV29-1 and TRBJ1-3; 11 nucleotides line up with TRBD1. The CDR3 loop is CSVSDRGLNTIYF. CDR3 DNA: TGCAGCGTCTCGGACAGGGGGCTGAACACCATATATTTT.